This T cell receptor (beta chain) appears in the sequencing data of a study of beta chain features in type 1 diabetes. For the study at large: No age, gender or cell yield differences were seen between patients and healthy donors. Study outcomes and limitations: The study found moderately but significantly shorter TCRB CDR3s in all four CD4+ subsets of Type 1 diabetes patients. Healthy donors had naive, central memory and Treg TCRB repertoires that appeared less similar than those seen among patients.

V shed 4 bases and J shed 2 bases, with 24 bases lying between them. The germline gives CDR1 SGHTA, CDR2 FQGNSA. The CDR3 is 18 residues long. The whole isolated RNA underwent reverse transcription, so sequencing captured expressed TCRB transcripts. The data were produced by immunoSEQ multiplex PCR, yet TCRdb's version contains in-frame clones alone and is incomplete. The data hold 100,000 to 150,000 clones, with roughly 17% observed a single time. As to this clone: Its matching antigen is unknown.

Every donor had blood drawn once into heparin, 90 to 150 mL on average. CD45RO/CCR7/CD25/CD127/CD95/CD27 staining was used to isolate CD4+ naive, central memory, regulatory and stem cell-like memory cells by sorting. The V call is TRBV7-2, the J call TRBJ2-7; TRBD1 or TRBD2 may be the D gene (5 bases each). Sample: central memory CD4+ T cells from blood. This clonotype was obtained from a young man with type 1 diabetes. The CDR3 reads CASSSPGPGTRAAYEQYF. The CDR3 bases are TGTGCCAGCAGCTCCCCGGGGCCAGGGACCAGGGCGGCCTACGAGCAGTACTTC. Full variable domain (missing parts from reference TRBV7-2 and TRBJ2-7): GAGVSQSPSNKVTEKGKDVELRCDPISGHTALYWYRQSLGQGLEFLIYFQGNSAPDKSGLPSDRFSAERTGGSVSTLTIQRTQQEDSAVYLCASSSPGPGTRAAYEQYFGPGTRLTVT.